Presented here are 8 T cell receptor beta chains from one specimen sequenced in a study of T cells in localized non-small cell lung cancer. Method: immunoSEQ multiplex PCR; TCRdb's copy keeps in-frame clones and lacks some. The data show 130,000 or so clones, with more than 80% seen just once and around 1.5% held by the top ten. This specimen was peripheral blood, taken before any cancer treatment. These TCRs come from an older female donor with stage I lung adenocarcinoma.

The chain couples TRBV5-8 to TRBJ1-4; TRBD1 is a possible D gene (5 bases). The CDR3 spans 16 residues. From germline, CDR1 is SGHTS and CDR2 YDEGEE. Trimming took off 3 bases at V and 8 bases at J, with 20 bases between the two ends. The CDR3 is CASSSGRSSGGEKLFF. DNA for the CDR3: TGTGCCAGCAGCTCGGGACGTTCGTCTGGCGGGGAAAAACTGTTTTTT.

Points on this clone: Other DNA sequences in this sample translate to the same CDR3. The chain couples TRBV9 to TRBJ1-3; D is uncertain. The germline CDR1 and CDR2 sequences are SGDLS and YYNGEE. CDR3 length: 15 amino acids. Between the trimmed V and J ends, which lost 0 bases and 0 bases, there was a span of 7 bases. CDR3 DNA: TGTGCCAGCAGCGTAGGGGCCTCCTCTGGAAACACCATATATTTT. Amino acid sequence: CASSVGASSGNTIYF.

The rearrangement joins TRBV5-4 to TRBJ1-3, with D perhaps TRBD1 (6 bases). V was shortened by 0 bases and J by 2 bases, with 9 bases between the two germline ends. The V gene's germline CDR1 is SGHNT and CDR2 YYREEE (reference sequence). The CDR3 totals 15 residues. CDR3 bases: TGTGCCAGCAGCTTGGACAGGGCGGCTGGAAACACCATATATTTT. This encodes CASSLDRAAGNTIYF. The complete variable domain, with remaining parts taken from reference TRBV5-4 and TRBJ1-3, reads ETGVTQSPTHLIKTRGQQVTLRCSSQSGHNTVSWYQQALGQGPQFIFQYYREEENGRGNFPPRFSGLQFPNYSSELNVNALELDDSALYLCASSLDRAAGNTIYFGEGSWLTVV.

This sequence joins TRBV11-2 and TRBJ2-7; D is tentatively TRBD1 or TRBD2 (5 bases each). In germline, CDR1 is SGHAT, CDR2 FQNNGV. This CDR3 contains 14 residues. The germline V and J ends were trimmed by 1 base and 6 bases, with 13 bases remaining between them. DNA for the CDR3: TGTGCCAGCAGCTTAGGGCTTCGAGGGGTCGAGCAGTACTTC. Amino acids: CASSLGLRGVEQYF.

The rearrangement joins TRBV5-1 to TRBJ2-6; TRBD2 aligns across 11 bases. V trimming: 4 bases; J trimming: 0 bases; junction bases outside the gene matches: 15. The CDR3 runs 21 residues. Germline CDR1 reads SGHRS; CDR2 reads YFSETQ. CDR3 in amino acids: CASSPLGTSGRGSSGANVLTF. In DNA, the CDR3 is TGCGCCAGCAGCCCCCTTGGTACTAGCGGGAGAGGGAGCTCTGGGGCCAACGTCCTGACTTTC.

This chain links TRBV29-1 with TRBJ2-5; 13 bases fit TRBD2. The end of the DNA is better explained by TRBJ2-7, so the J call may be wrong. The length of the CDR3 is 19 residues. Germline CDR1 is SQVTM and CDR2 is ANQGSEA. The CDR3 DNA reads as TGCAGCGTTGAAATCCTCGGATTGGGGACTAGCGGGATTTCCTACGAGCAGTACTTC. As protein: CSVEILGLGTSGISYEQYF.

V gene TRBV20-1 combines with J gene TRBJ2-3; D unclear. Per the germline V gene, CDR1 is DFQATT and CDR2 is SNEGSKA (reference sequence). V lost 6 bases, J lost 4 bases, and 8 bases lay in between. The CDR3 is 11 residues long. The CDR3 nucleotides read TGCAGTGCCAGAAGGGCAGATACGCAGTATTTT. This translates into CSARRADTQYF.

DNA for the CDR3: TGCGCCAGCAGCTTTGGCGGGACCCGCAATGAGCAGTTCTTC. It codes for CASSFGGTRNEQFF. This sequence joins TRBV5-1 and TRBJ2-1, with D possibly TRBD2 on 6 matching bases. Germline loops: CDR1 SGHRS, CDR2 YFSETQ. This CDR3 has 14 residues. V was cut by 2 bases and J by 6 bases, with 12 bases left in between.